A single sample is the source of the 22 T cell receptor beta chains below, sequenced in a study of shared clonotypes between healthy human individuals. Assay used: immunoSEQ multiplex PCR; TCRdb lists only in-frame clones, some missing. The sample yields some 490,000 clones, around 73% seen once. Sequencing input: PBMCs. The receptor set was obtained from a woman aged 40 to 55 in good health. Some clones in this sample may be carry-over from other donors' samples.

The chain's CDR3 is CASSYRTARNEKLFF. Written as DNA, the CDR3 is TGTGCCAGCAGTTATCGGACAGCCCGGAATGAAAAACTGTTTTTT. The chain has TRBV28 and TRBJ1-4; TRBD1 might be the D (6 bases). Germline V gene lookup returns CDR1 MDHEN and CDR2 SYDVKM. The CDR3 has 15 amino acids. Deletions cut 4 bases from V and 5 bases from J, with 14 bases between.

The chain recombines TRBV19 with TRBJ2-3; D is unresolved. The germline V gene encodes CDR1 LNHDA and CDR2 SQIVND (reference sequence). This CDR3 is 11 amino acids long. With 4 bases removed from V and 6 bases from J, the gap between germline ends came to 5 bases. CDR3 residues: CASSTLDTQYF. The DNA of the CDR3 is TGTGCCAGTAGTACTTTGGATACGCAGTATTTT.

This clone was found once. The chain is built from TRBV21-1 and TRBJ2-4; TRBD1, the table's D call, was not compared with the DNA. TRBV21-1 is listed as a pseudogene. The CDR3 sequence is 20 residues long. CDR3 sequence (DNA): TGTGCCAGCAGCAAAGGGGCAGGGGGAGAGATAGTCCAGTTTAAAAACATTCAGTACTTC. This codes for CASSKGAGGEIVQFKNIQYF.

The CDR3 region has the DNA TGTGCCAGCGCACCCCTAGGACAGGGGGTCGGGAAGACCCAGTACTTC. The encoded protein is CASAPLGQGVGKTQYF. The chain links TRBV28 to TRBJ2-5; 10 bases line up with TRBD1. The CDR3 spans 16 residues. J lost 6 bases, V lost 8 bases, and 15 bases had no gene match. Germline V gives CDR1 MDHEN, CDR2 SYDVKM.

In its sample, this clone was seen a few times. The sample has other DNA sequences that encode this CDR3 too. V is TRBV7-9 and J is TRBJ1-1; unclear D gene. The CDR3 contains 12 residues. The V and J ends lost 5 bases and 2 bases respectively, with 6 bases between them. The germline gives CDR1 SEHNR, CDR2 FQNEAQ (reference sequence). CDR3 sequence: CASSLLNTEAFF. The CDR3 DNA sequence: TGTGCCAGCAGCCTGCTAAACACTGAAGCTTTCTTT.

This chain connects TRBV28 to TRBJ1-5; tentative D call: TRBD1 (5 bases). V was shortened by 2 bases and J by 2 bases, with 10 bases between the two germline ends. This CDR3 is built from 15 residues. Germline CDR1 and CDR2: MDHEN and SYDVKM. The CDR3 region is CASSLVTGGNQPQHF. Here the CDR3 DNA reads TGTGCCAGCAGTTTAGTAACAGGAGGCAATCAGCCCCAGCATTTT.

This clone was counted between two and nine times. The chain links TRBV6-5 to TRBJ1-1; 9 nucleotides align to TRBD1. Per the germline V gene, CDR1 is MNHEY and CDR2 is SVGAGI. The CDR3 runs 14 residues. The V and J ends lost 6 bases and 8 bases, in that order; junction bases with no gene match: 10. For the CDR3, the DNA is TGTGCCAGCAGACGCCAACGGGGGACAGGGGAAGCTTTCTTT. Its translation: CASRRQRGTGEAFF.

A single count supports this clone. V gene TRBV7-9 combines with J gene TRBJ1-1; D call uncertain. The CDR3 is 12 amino acids. Germline V CDR1 and CDR2: SEHNR, FQNEAQ (reference sequence). Trimming took off 3 bases at V and 3 bases at J, with 5 bases between the two ends. The CDR3 loop is CASSFGYTEAFF. CDR3 nucleotide sequence: TGTGCCAGCAGCTTTGGGTACACTGAAGCTTTCTTT.

V gene TRBV9 combines with J gene TRBJ2-3; D call uncertain. Trimming cost V 0 bases and J 2 bases, with 10 bases left between them. Germline loops: CDR1 SGDLS, CDR2 YYNGEE. CDR3 length equals 15 residues. The CDR3 DNA follows: TGTGCCAGCAGCGTAGCTACAGTAGACACAGATACGCAGTATTTT. Its protein is CASSVATVDTDTQYF. Using reference TRBV9 and TRBJ2-3 for the parts outside the CDR3, the full variable domain is DSGVTQTPKHLITATGQRVTLRCSPRSGDLSVYWYQQSLDQGLQFLIQYYNGEERAKGNILERFSAQQFPDLHSELNLSSLELGDSALYFCASSVATVDTDTQYFGPGTRLTVL.

The V and J genes are TRBV10-3 and TRBJ2-7; a possible D gene is TRBD2 (5 bases). Germline V gene lookup returns CDR1 ENHRY and CDR2 SYGVKD. The CDR3 has 16 residues. Trimming left V 0 bases short and J 5 bases short, with 17 bases between. As DNA, the CDR3 is TGTGCCATCAGTGAGTCTGTGGTGGGGAGAGGGAACGAGCAGTACTTC. Its protein product is CAISESVVGRGNEQYF.

The chain employs TRBV7-6 and TRBJ1-4; D call uncertain. There are 15 residues in the CDR3. The germline CDR1 and CDR2 sequences are SGHVS and FNYEAQ. Trimming left V 1 base short and J 2 bases short, with 8 bases between. CDR3 DNA: TGTGCCAGCAGCTTAGGCAGCACTACTAATGAAAAACTGTTTTTT. This encodes CASSLGSTTNEKLFF.

The rearrangement uses TRBV29-1 and TRBJ1-5, with D possibly TRBD1 on 6 matching bases. V was shortened by 4 bases and J by 3 bases, with 10 bases between the two germline ends. The CDR3 runs 13 residues. Germline V gene data show CDR1 as SQVTM and CDR2 as ANQGSEA. The CDR3 DNA is TGCAGCGTTGGCCGGGACACCAATCAGCCCCAGCATTTT. Amino acid sequence: CSVGRDTNQPQHF.

This clone was recorded once. This chain links TRBV7-9 with TRBJ2-2; 12 bases map to TRBD2. CDR3 length: 15 amino acids. Germline CDR1 SEHNR, CDR2 FQNEAQ (reference sequence). Germline trimming cut 5 bases from V and 5 bases from J; bases unmatched to any gene: 3. The CDR3 sequence is CASSPSGRGTGELFF. DNA for the CDR3: TGTGCCAGCAGCCCTAGCGGGAGGGGAACCGGGGAGCTGTTTTTT.

This chain connects TRBV27 to TRBJ2-7; 9 bases align to TRBD1. The V gene's germline CDR1 is MNHEY and CDR2 SMNVEV (reference sequence). Trimming took 4 bases from V and 5 from J; bases not matched to a gene: 9. CDR3 size: 15 residues. The CDR3 bases are TGTGCCAGCAGTTCCCCCGGGACAGGGATGGACGAGCAGTACTTC. Translation gives CASSSPGTGMDEQYF.

The chain recombines TRBV11-1 with TRBJ2-7; TRBD2 matches at 9 bases. Trimming removed 5 bases from V and 10 bases from J; junction bases left unmatched: 15. Looked up from germline, CDR1 is SGHAT and CDR2 is FQDESV (reference sequence). This CDR3 is built from 15 residues. The CDR3 DNA reads TGTGCCAGCAGCACAAATCTAGCGGGGACATCCGCCCAGTACTTC. Amino acids: CASSTNLAGTSAQYF.

This clone has only a few counts. The rearrangement links TRBV5-5 to TRBJ1-5; D is undetermined. The germline CDR1 and CDR2 sequences are SGHKS and YYEKEE (reference sequence). Between the trimmed V and J ends, which lost 4 bases and 4 bases, there was a span of 6 bases. The CDR3 contains 12 residues. The CDR3 coding sequence is TGTGCCAGCAGCGCCAATAATCAGCCCCAGCATTTT. It encodes CASSANNQPQHF.

This clone was recorded once. The chain links TRBV28 to TRBJ2-1, with TRBD2 matching over 7 bases. Trimming took 2 bases from V and 5 from J; bases not matched to a gene: 0. CDR1 and CDR2 (germline): MDHEN, SYDVKM. The CDR3 contains 13 residues. For the CDR3, the DNA is TGTGCCAGCAGTTTAGGACTAGACAATGAGCAGTTCTTC. Amino acids: CASSLGLDNEQFF.

This chain's CDR3 is CASSPSAGDEQFF. CDR3 DNA: TGTGCCAGCAGCCCCTCGGCAGGCGATGAGCAGTTCTTC. The V gene is TRBV7-3, the J gene TRBJ2-1; D gene unclear. Germline V gene data show CDR1 as SGHTA and CDR2 as FQGTGA. The germline V and J ends were trimmed by 5 bases and 8 bases, with 13 bases remaining between them. The CDR3 has 13 amino acids. Full variable domain (remainder filled in from reference TRBV7-3 and TRBJ2-1): GAGVSQTPSNKVTEKGKYVELRCDPISGHTALYWYRQSLGQGPEFLIYFQGTGAADDSGLPNDRFFAVRPEGSVSTLKIQRTERGDSAVYLCASSPSAGDEQFFGPGTRLTVL.

The V gene is TRBV15, the J gene TRBJ2-2; D is undetermined. There are 13 residues in the CDR3. Between the trimmed V and J ends, which lost 0 bases and 5 bases, there was a span of 4 bases. CDR1 is LNHNV, CDR2 YYDKDF, per germline (reference sequence). The CDR3 is CATSRDETGELFF. In DNA, the CDR3 is TGTGCCACCAGCAGAGACGAGACCGGGGAGCTGTTTTTT.

Comment on this clone: A junction boundary mismatches the germline segment, possibly from a read error. This sample also contains other DNA sequences that code for the same CDR3. The rearrangement joins TRBV18 to TRBJ1-5; 7 nucleotides line up with TRBD1. CDR1 KGHSH and CDR2 LQKENI come from the germline V gene. The CDR3 is 14 residues long. The CDR3 nucleotides are TGCGCCAGCTCACCTGGGACAGTCAATCAGCCCCAGCATTTT. Its protein is CASSPGTVNQPQHF.

The chain joins TRBV9 to TRBJ2-3; TRBD2 aligns across 8 bases. V was pared by 7 bases and J by 4 bases, with 11 bases of the junction left unmatched. The germline V gene encodes CDR1 SGDLS and CDR2 YYNGEE. The length of the CDR3 is 15 residues. The CDR3 nucleotides are TGTGCCAGCGGCACCGGGACTAGAGACGCAGATACGCAGTATTTT. As protein: CASGTGTRDADTQYF.

This chain links TRBV19 with TRBJ2-7; 11 bases line up with TRBD1. The germline V gene has CDR1 LNHDA and CDR2 SQIVND (reference sequence). Unmatched junction bases numbered 8, after V lost 5 bases and J lost 5 bases. The CDR3 loop spans 15 amino acids. The CDR3 sequence is CASSQGTGGTDEQYF. CDR3 in DNA: TGTGCCAGTAGTCAAGGGACAGGGGGGACCGACGAGCAGTACTTC.